This note documents a single T cell receptor (beta chain) sequence. Its antigen remains unidentified. One base away there is no much larger clone; base qualities are not given. Enrolling through a virtual design, the prospective study's participants ranged in age from roughly 18 to 95 years and lived across some 23 United States geographic areas. Cohort assignment in the prospective study relied on participant-reported clinical history from a screening survey and a study questionnaire. For ImmuneRACE Cohort 3, a participant was defined as recovered based on two consecutive negative NP/OP PCR tests, clearance by a healthcare professional, or resolution of symptoms. In the prospective study, whole blood, serum and a nasopharyngeal or oropharyngeal swab were collected from each participant by mobile phlebotomists. Prospective study participants could optionally give additional blood draws and questionnaires over an approximately two-month period. Prospective study blood samples were shipped either frozen or at room temperature before DNA extraction.

The immunoSEQ Assay, a bias-controlled multiplex PCR, was used to amplify TCRbeta CDR3 regions from genomic DNA. The published analysis was carried out like this. Within the assay, amplification of reference gene primers was used to estimate how many nucleated cells each sample contained. Sequence reads were collapsed and filtered to measure the absolute abundance of every unique TCRbeta CDR3 rearrangement. For each sample, productive Simpson clonality was calculated as the square root of Simpson's diversity index across productive rearrangements. TCRdb took this table from immuneACCESS and kept in-frame rearrangements with V and J called. Such tables lack part of the clones; where checked against another copy, unresolved V genes explain under half of the gap, and the rest is unexplained. That table furnishes V, J and clone size, whereas the DNA furnished D and trimming. Within this sample are about 150,000 clones, with approximately 80% of them counted one time only. Clones ranked in the top ten supply approximately 6% of the sample.

This entry belongs to a study of blood T cell repertoires in COVID-19 (dated by TCRdb to 2020 to 2022). General notes on the study: Collaborator samples came from the United States, Italy and Spain and covered acute and convalescent phases of COVID-19. The prospective study material was composed of cDNA or gDNA derived from T cells, B-cell-depleted T cells, or PBMCs. Deeply sampled blood TCRbeta repertoires from subjects exposed to, actively infected with, or recovered from COVID-19 were included in the dataset. The repertoires were released in a freely available public database meant as a resource for research on the immune response to SARS-CoV-2. The samples were drawn from two sources: the first 160 participants of the ongoing ImmuneRACE study, and 1,200 or so subjects contributed by 6 global collaborators. Nearly every sample came with metadata listing a de-identified subject ID, COVID-19 status, age in years and sex. HLA class I and class II types, where available, came from metadata supplied by the sample provider rather than from assay-based typing. Overall study outcomes, separate from this receptor: How much clinical and demographic metadata was included differed by source and by participant, and the metadata was provided uncurated.

Taken from cysteine to phenylalanine, the CDR3 has 16 residues. The entry retains the CDR3 DNA only, 48 bases that are in frame from base 1. At the junction V is shortened by 5 bases and J by 1 base, with 15 bases in between. From a lookup of the germline V gene (reference sequence), CDR1 and CDR2 are MNHNY and SVGAGI. This chain is built from TRBV6-6 and TRBJ1-3, with the identity of the D gene unclear. The TCR sequence derives from a woman in her 50s who had recovered from COVID-19. The specimen was PBMCs or T cells enriched from blood (not recorded which). The CDR3 here reads CASSPSVGRSGNTIYF. The nucleotide sequence is TGTGCCAGCAGTCCTTCAGTTGGGAGGTCTGGAAACACCATATATTTT.